Listed below are T cell receptor beta chains from one sample, sequenced in a study of CD8 T cells in Susac syndrome. TCRdb re-derived calls from the immunoSEQ multiplex PCR reads in MiXCR, one entry per CDR3 protein. The sample records fewer than 350,000 distinct CDR3 sequences, about 90% being singletons. The sample taken for sequencing was CD4+ T cells from PBMCs. These receptors originate from a human donor with multiple sclerosis. CDR3s include the opening cysteine and the closing phenylalanine or tryptophan. Each record gives: J gene, clone size, CDR3 length, V gene, D gene, CDR3 protein, CDR3 DNA. A D gene is named only where the DNA matches it firmly. For some rows the clone size is stated as once, few or many, or as a class when expanded; others skip it.

>TRBJ2-3|-|16|TRBV6-1|TRBD2
CASSGLAGGFTDTQYF
TGTGCCAGCAGTGGGCTAGCGGGGGGCTTTACAGATACGCAGTATTTT
>TRBJ2-5|-|17|TRBV24-1|-
CATSDGGAGGRQETQYF
TGTGCCACCAGTGATGGGGGGGCCGGCGGGAGACAGGAGACCCAGTACTTC
>TRBJ1-1|-|12|TRBV30|-
CAWGQGFPEAFF
TGTGCCTGGGGTCAAGGTTTCCCCGAAGCTTTCTTT
>TRBJ2-5|-|16|TRBV5-4|-
CASSLYRGSYQETQYF
TGTGCCAGCAGCTTGTATCGCGGATCCTACCAAGAGACCCAGTACTTC
>TRBJ2-7|few|15|TRBV29-1|TRBD2
CSVDGLAGGAYEQYF
TGCAGCGTCGACGGGCTAGCGGGAGGCGCCTACGAGCAGTACTTC
>TRBJ1-1|-|11|TRBV30|-
CAWRDLGKAFF
TGTGCCTGGAGGGACCTTGGAAAAGCTTTCTTT
>TRBJ1-1|-|15|TRBV6-2/TRBV6-3|TRBD1
CAIMDRGTMNTEAFF
TGTGCCATCATGGACAGGGGAACAATGAACACTGAAGCTTTCTTT
>TRBJ2-5|-|15|TRBV2|TRBD1
CASSALQGSQETQYF
TGTGCCAGCAGTGCGTTACAGGGGAGCCAAGAGACCCAGTACTTC
>TRBJ1-3|once|14|TRBV12-3/TRBV12-4|-
CASRQQGDGNTIYF
TGTGCCAGCAGACAACAGGGAGACGGAAACACCATATATTTT
>TRBJ2-7|-|16|TRBV5-5|TRBD1
CASSPEGSTGRGEQYF
TGTGCCAGCAGCCCAGAGGGGTCGACAGGGCGCGGCGAGCAGTACTTC
>TRBJ2-3|-|14|TRBV11-2|-
CASRRLGGGHTQYF
TGTGCCAGCAGACGCCTTGGGGGGGGGCATACGCAGTATTTT
>TRBJ2-3|-|17|TRBV11-2|-
CASSLDARGASTDTQYF
TGTGCCAGCAGCTTAGATGCGAGAGGAGCTAGCACAGATACGCAGTATTTT
>TRBJ1-6|-|14|TRBV27|-
CASSPQLEDSPLHF
TGTGCCAGCAGTCCTCAACTTGAGGATTCACCCCTCCACTTT
>TRBJ2-1|-|17|TRBV7-9|TRBD2
CASSLLGAGGTYNEQFF
TGTGCCAGCAGCTTATTGGGCGCGGGAGGAACCTACAATGAGCAGTTCTTC
>TRBJ1-2|-|13|TRBV29-1|TRBD1
CSVGTGGSYGYTF
TGCAGCGTCGGGACAGGGGGGTCCTATGGCTACACCTTC
>TRBJ2-1|few|15|TRBV7-9|TRBD2
CASSLPGGSYNEQFF
TGTGCCAGCAGCTTACCGGGGGGCTCCTACAATGAGCAGTTCTTC
>TRBJ2-7|once|14|TRBV15|-
CATSRDQGRYEQYF
TGTGCCACCAGCAGAGATCAAGGGAGATACGAGCAGTACTTC
>TRBJ2-1|-|13|TRBV20-1|-
CSARAGMNNEQFF
TGCAGTGCTAGAGCGGGGATGAACAATGAGCAGTTCTTC
>TRBJ1-4|-|15|TRBV6-5|TRBD1
CASSRTGGWGEKLFF
TGTGCCAGCAGTCGAACAGGGGGCTGGGGTGAAAAACTGTTTTTT
>TRBJ1-5|-|14|TRBV12-3/TRBV12-4|-
CASSFGISNQPQHF
TGTGCCAGCAGTTTCGGTATTTCGAATCAGCCCCAGCATTTT
>TRBJ2-1|-|14|TRBV6-6|TRBD2
CASKAGGPYNEQFF
TGTGCCAGCAAGGCGGGAGGGCCCTACAATGAGCAGTTCTTC
>TRBJ1-1|-|12|TRBV6-6|-
CASSPFDSEAFF
TGTGCCAGCAGTCCTTTTGACAGTGAAGCTTTCTTT
>TRBJ2-1|-|14|TRBV12-3/TRBV12-4|TRBD2
CASTLAGGWNEQFF
TGTGCCAGCACCCTAGCGGGAGGGTGGAATGAGCAGTTCTTC
>TRBJ2-2|-|20|TRBV4-3|TRBD2
CASSPAGVSSSFFRTGELFF
TGCGCCAGCAGTCCAGCGGGAGTATCGTCTTCCTTCTTCAGAACCGGGGAGCTGTTTTTT
>TRBJ1-3|-|14|TRBV7-2|-
CASTLEGSRNTIYF
TGTGCCAGCACCCTAGAGGGAAGCAGAAACACCATATATTTT
>TRBJ2-1|once|15|TRBV11-3|-
CASSLDSSGTDEQFF
TGTGCCAGCAGCTTAGATTCCTCGGGGACTGATGAGCAGTTCTTC
>TRBJ2-5|-|14|TRBV12-3/TRBV12-4|-
CASSFSRTEETQYF
TGTGCCAGCAGTTTCTCCCGAACCGAAGAGACCCAGTACTTC
>TRBJ1-2|-|14|TRBV4-3|TRBD1
CASSQDRDRDGYTF
TGCGCCAGCAGCCAAGATCGGGACAGGGATGGCTACACCTTC
>TRBJ2-3|-|13|TRBV20-1|-
CSAGSGARDTQYF
TGCAGTGCTGGCTCAGGGGCACGGGATACGCAGTATTTT
>TRBJ2-7|-|16|TRBV28|TRBD2
CASSLSLASGTYEQYF
TGTGCCAGCAGTTTATCTCTGGCTAGCGGCACCTACGAGCAGTACTTC
>TRBJ1-5|-|15|TRBV6-2/TRBV6-3|-
CASRPGRRSNQPQHF
TGTGCCAGCAGACCCGGTCGGAGGAGCAATCAGCCCCAGCATTTT
>TRBJ1-2|once|13|TRBV9|-
CASSAGRGYGYTF
TGTGCCAGCAGCGCCGGGAGGGGTTATGGCTACACCTTC
>TRBJ2-4|-|11|TRBV7-2|-
CASRTLNIQYF
TGTGCCAGCAGAACCTTAAACATTCAGTACTTC
>TRBJ1-4|-|16|TRBV24-1|TRBD1
CATSDGGQGRREKLFF
TGTGCCACCAGTGATGGCGGACAGGGCCGGAGAGAAAAACTGTTTTTT
>TRBJ2-1|-|15|TRBV7-8|TRBD1
CASSLGDRGNNEQFF
TGTGCCAGCAGCTTAGGGGACAGGGGGAACAATGAGCAGTTCTTC
>TRBJ1-3|-|15|TRBV7-2|-
CASSLALPSGNTIYF
TGTGCCAGCAGCTTAGCGTTACCCTCTGGAAACACCATATATTTT
>TRBJ1-1|-|14|TRBV4-1|-
CASSQEPRGTEAFF
TGCGCCAGCAGCCAAGAGCCCCGGGGCACTGAAGCTTTCTTT
>TRBJ2-3|-|12|TRBV10-2|-
CASSEAADTQYF
TGCGCCAGCAGTGAAGCCGCAGATACGCAGTATTTT